This T cell receptor beta chain derives from a study of cytomegalovirus exposure and HLA in healthy donors. 60 Vbeta and 13 Jbeta primers were used in PCR. Sequencing used immunoSEQ multiplex PCR; TCRdb keeps in-frame clones, though not all of them. Among some 200,000 clones, roughly 80% were seen once, and the ten largest hold about 6%. The ends were cut back, 3 bases at V and 2 bases at J, with 8 bases in the middle. Germline V lookup: CDR1 KGHSH, CDR2 LQKENI. The CDR3 loop spans 13 amino acids. This chain joins TRBV18 and TRBJ2-7; perhaps TRBD1 as D (6 bases). This receptor was taken from a man aged 35-49 years in good health and CMV-seropositive. The sample comprised PBMCs. This CDR3 is CASSPRDTYEQYF. The CDR3 region has the DNA TGTGCCAGCTCACCTCGGGACACCTACGAGCAGTACTTC.